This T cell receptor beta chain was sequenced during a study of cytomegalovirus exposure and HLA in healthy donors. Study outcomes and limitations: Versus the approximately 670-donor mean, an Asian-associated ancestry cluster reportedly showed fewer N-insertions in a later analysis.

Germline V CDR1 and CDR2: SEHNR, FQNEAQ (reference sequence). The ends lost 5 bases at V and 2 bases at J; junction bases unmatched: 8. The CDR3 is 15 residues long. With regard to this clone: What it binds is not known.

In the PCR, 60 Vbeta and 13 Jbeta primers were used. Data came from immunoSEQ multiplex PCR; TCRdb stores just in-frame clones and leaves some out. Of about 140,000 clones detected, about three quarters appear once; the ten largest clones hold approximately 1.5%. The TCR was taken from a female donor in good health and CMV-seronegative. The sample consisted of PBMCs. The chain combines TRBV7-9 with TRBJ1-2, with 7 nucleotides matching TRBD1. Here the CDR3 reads CASSPLTGMNYGYTF. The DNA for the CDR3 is TGTGCCAGCAGCCCACTGACAGGGATGAACTATGGCTACACCTTC.